A single sample is the source of the 22 T cell receptor beta chains below, sequenced in a study of OX40 agonist ivuxolimab in advanced cancers. Using immunoSEQ multiplex PCR, the repertoire was profiled, and TCRdb retains in-frame clones only, with some absent. Here the sample spans approximately 100,000 clones, around nine tenths being singletons. This material consisted of CD4+ or CD8+ T cells sorted from blood, taken in a trial of the OX40 agonist ivuxolimab. These TCRs come from an adult with an advanced solid tumor such as melanoma, head and neck, liver or kidney cancer.

As concerns this clone: In the same sample, other DNA sequences code for this CDR3. The chain's CDR3 is CASSLEGGNTGELFF. CDR3 coding DNA: TGCGCCAGCAGCTTGGAAGGGGGGAACACCGGGGAGCTGTTTTTT. This chain joins TRBV5-1 and TRBJ2-2, with D possibly matching TRBD1 (6 bases). Germline loops: CDR1 SGHRS, CDR2 YFSETQ. The CDR3 contains 15 residues. The germline V and J ends were trimmed by 0 bases and 1 base, with 7 bases remaining between them.

The gene calls are TRBV7-9 and TRBJ2-3; D is unresolved. CDR3 length equals 15 residues. Germline CDR1 reads SEHNR; CDR2 reads FQNEAQ (reference sequence). V was shortened by 1 base and J by 1 base, with 9 bases between the two germline ends. DNA for the CDR3: TGTGCCAGCAGCTTAGTTGGTGGGGGCACAGATACGCAGTATTTT. This translates into CASSLVGGGTDTQYF.

The chain joins TRBV7-3 to TRBJ2-2, with TRBD1 as a possible D gene (6 bases). V shed 3 bases and J shed 4 bases, with 9 bases lying between them. Looked up from germline, CDR1 is SGHTA and CDR2 is FQGTGA. The CDR3 extends over 14 amino acids. CDR3 nucleotides: TGTGCCAGCAGCTTCCAAGGGGGCACCGGGGAGCTGTTTTTT. Protein product: CASSFQGGTGELFF. Full variable domain (outside the CDR3, taken from reference TRBV7-3 and TRBJ2-2): GAGVSQTPSNKVTEKGKYVELRCDPISGHTALYWYRQSLGQGPEFLIYFQGTGAADDSGLPNDRFFAVRPEGSVSTLKIQRTERGDSAVYLCASSFQGGTGELFFGEGSRLTVL.

The V gene is TRBV7-2, the J gene TRBJ2-1; 7 bases fit TRBD1. Trimming removed 5 bases from V and 4 bases from J; junction bases left unmatched: 8. The length of the CDR3 is 15 residues. The germline V gene has CDR1 SGHTA and CDR2 FQGNSA. CDR3: CASSRGDSIYNEQFF. The CDR3 coding sequence is TGTGCCAGCAGCCGTGGGGACAGCATTTACAATGAGCAGTTCTTC.

This clone was detected once. This chain joins TRBV29-1 and TRBJ2-7, with TRBD1 matching 12 bases. Trimming cost V 6 bases and J 2 bases; bases outside gene matches: 5. Looked up from germline, CDR1 is SQVTM and CDR2 is ANQGSEA. This CDR3 has 14 residues. The DNA of the CDR3 is TGCAGCGTGACCGGGACAGGGGGCCCCTACGAGCAGTACTTC. This encodes CSVTGTGGPYEQYF.

The CDR3 region is CASSPQGVMNTEAFF. The CDR3 DNA reads as TGTGCCAGCAGTCCCCAGGGTGTCATGAACACTGAAGCTTTCTTT. This chain links TRBV27 with TRBJ1-1; weak D call: TRBD1 (5 bases). Trimming took 5 bases from V and 0 from J, leaving 13 bases between them. The CDR3 contains 15 residues. Germline V gene lookup returns CDR1 MNHEY and CDR2 SMNVEV (reference sequence).

V is TRBV19 and J is TRBJ1-5; D unresolved. The ends were cut back, 4 bases at V and 10 bases at J, with 26 bases in the middle. In germline, CDR1 is LNHDA, CDR2 SQIVND (reference sequence). The CDR3 contains 17 residues. CDR3 bases: TGTGCCAGTAGTAACCTGCCAGGACCAATGATCGTTGGACCCCAGCATTTT. This gives the protein CASSNLPGPMIVGPQHF.

This chain uses TRBV7-2 with TRBJ2-2; 8 bases map to TRBD2. V shed 2 bases, J shed 1 base, and the junction held 0 bases outside the gene matches. The V gene's germline CDR1 is SGHTA and CDR2 FQGNSA. The CDR3 is 15 amino acids. The CDR3 nucleotides read TGTGCCAGCAGCTTAAGCGGGGGGAACACCGGGGAGCTGTTTTTT. The encoded protein is CASSLSGGNTGELFF.

The chain carries TRBV6-6 and TRBJ2-5, with D perhaps TRBD2 (5 bases). With 5 bases removed from V and 3 bases from J, the gap between germline ends came to 19 bases. The CDR3 totals 16 residues. Looked up from germline, CDR1 is MNHNY and CDR2 is SVGAGI (reference sequence). In DNA form, the CDR3 reads TGTGCCAGCAGTCGGGGTACGACGGTGAGGGAAGAGACCCAGTACTTC. This gives the protein CASSRGTTVREETQYF.

The chain joins TRBV6-6 to TRBJ2-1, with D possibly called TRBD1 or TRBD2 (5 bases each). CDR1 and CDR2 (germline): MNHNY, SVGAGI (reference sequence). V lost 4 bases and J 3 bases, leaving 13 bases between the germline ends. This CDR3 has 15 amino acids. CDR3 loop: CASSSPTGLYNEQFF. The CDR3 DNA sequence: TGTGCCAGCAGTTCCCCCACGGGGCTCTACAATGAGCAGTTCTTC.

J is TRBJ2-1 and V is TRBV7-2; either TRBD1 or TRBD2 may supply D (5 bases each). Trimming pared 5 bases from V and 4 bases from J, leaving 18 bases between. Germline assignment: CDR1 SGHTA and CDR2 FQGNSA. CDR3 length: 16 amino acids. CDR3 sequence: CASSRGAMLLYNEQFF. The DNA for the CDR3 is TGTGCCAGCAGCCGAGGGGCAATGCTCCTGTACAATGAGCAGTTCTTC.

The V gene is TRBV2, the J gene TRBJ1-4, with no clear D. This CDR3 is 16 amino acids long. Trimming cost V 0 bases and J 2 bases, with 10 bases left between them. Germline V gives CDR1 SNHLY, CDR2 FYNNEI. CDR3 residues: CASSEALRFTNEKLFF. Written as DNA, the CDR3 is TGTGCCAGCAGTGAAGCGCTTAGGTTTACTAATGAAAAACTGTTTTTT.

This clone was detected a few times. The chain is built from TRBV5-1 and TRBJ2-1; D may be TRBD1 or TRBD2 (5 bases each). CDR1 is SGHRS, CDR2 YFSETQ, per germline. Trimming cost V 4 bases and J 10 bases, with 21 bases left between them. This CDR3 has 15 amino acids. The CDR3 nucleotides read TGCGCCAGCAGCAGGTCCGGGCCCGGTCGGGGCGAGCAGTTCTTC. Translation gives CASSRSGPGRGEQFF.

This chain links TRBV18 with TRBJ1-2, with 11 bases matching TRBD1. The germline gives CDR1 KGHSH, CDR2 LQKENI. V lost 0 bases and J lost 8; bases outside the gene matches: 8. CDR3 size: 16 residues. The DNA of the CDR3 is TGTGCCAGCTCACCACCGACGGGACAGGGGGTGAGGGGCTACACCTTC. Translating gives CASSPPTGQGVRGYTF.

The J gene is TRBJ1-4, the V gene TRBV13; D uncertain. The V gene's germline CDR1 is PRHDT and CDR2 FYEKMQ (reference sequence). V was trimmed by 5 bases and J by 4 bases, leaving 11 bases between them. The CDR3 has 14 amino acids. Written as DNA, the CDR3 is TGTGCCAGCAGCCAAGGAGGCTTTAATGAAAAACTGTTTTTT. Protein sequence: CASSQGGFNEKLFF.

The gene calls are TRBV11-2 and TRBJ2-2; tentatively, D is TRBD2 (5 bases). Germline values: CDR1 SGHAT, CDR2 FQNNGV. This CDR3 is 14 amino acids long. V dropped 2 bases and J dropped 7 bases, with 11 bases sitting between them. CDR3 sequence (DNA): TGTGCCAGCAGCTTAAATTCGGGGTTCGGGGAGCTGTTTTTT. It encodes CASSLNSGFGELFF.

V is TRBV5-4 and J is TRBJ1-3; D call uncertain. This CDR3 is 14 amino acids long. Germline V lookup: CDR1 SGHNT, CDR2 YYREEE (reference sequence). V was clipped by 0 bases and J by 7 bases, with 11 bases between them. CDR3 sequence: CASSLGARENTIYF. The DNA of the CDR3 is TGTGCCAGCAGCTTGGGAGCGCGCGAGAACACCATATATTTT.

In the case of this clone: In the same sample, other DNA sequences code for this CDR3. This chain links TRBV5-1 with TRBJ1-2, with a weak D call TRBD1 (5 bases). The CDR3 has 15 residues. The V gene lost 4 bases and the J gene lost 3 bases, with 16 bases spanning the gap. CDR1 is SGHRS, CDR2 YFSETQ, per germline. The CDR3 bases are TGCGCCAGCAGCCCGGCGGGGGGTCTCGACTATGGCTACACCTTC. This translates into CASSPAGGLDYGYTF.

The rearrangement links TRBV28 to TRBJ1-2; possible D gene TRBD1, 6 bases. Germline V gives CDR1 MDHEN, CDR2 SYDVKM. CDR3 size: 11 residues. V lost 10 bases and J 8 bases, leaving 14 bases between the germline ends. CDR3 residues: CAIQGILGYTF. DNA of the CDR3: TGTGCCATCCAGGGGATATTGGGCTACACCTTC.

This clone was detected once. The chain combines TRBV6-1 with TRBJ1-4; 9 positions agree with TRBD1. Germline CDR1 MNHNS, CDR2 SASEGT. The CDR3 length is 15 residues. V lost 2 bases, J lost 4 bases, and 2 bases stayed unmatched. The chain's CDR3 is CASSELGQGNEKLFF. For the CDR3, the DNA is TGTGCCAGCAGTGAACTGGGACAGGGTAATGAAAAACTGTTTTTT.

This chain connects TRBV7-2 to TRBJ2-5; TRBD2 aligns across 7 bases. This CDR3 region has 14 residues. V lost 4 bases to trimming and J lost 5 bases; unmatched junction nucleotides: 7. Germline V gives CDR1 SGHTA, CDR2 FQGNSA. This CDR3 reads CASSSMGGVETQYF. CDR3 nucleotide sequence: TGTGCCAGCAGCTCGATGGGAGGGGTGGAGACCCAGTACTTC.

The chain couples TRBV2 to TRBJ2-1, with D possibly being TRBD2 (6 bases). Germline-derived CDR1 and CDR2 are SNHLY and FYNNEI. The CDR3 runs to 15 residues. The germline V and J ends were trimmed by 7 bases and 5 bases, with 18 bases remaining between them. DNA of the CDR3: TGTGCCAGCACCCCGGTGGGCGGGGCGAACAATGAGCAGTTCTTC. Its protein product is CASTPVGGANNEQFF.